What follows are 15 T cell receptor beta chains derived from one specimen sequenced in a study of blood T cell repertoires in COVID-19. The data were produced by immunoSEQ multiplex PCR, yet TCRdb's version contains in-frame clones alone and is incomplete. The sample has approximately 10,000 clones; 85% to 90% are singletons. Sequencing was carried out using peripheral blood. The receptors derive from a human donor in a cohort sampled during active COVID-19.

The V call is TRBV5-8, the J call TRBJ1-2; 10 bases match TRBD1. Germline V gene lookup returns CDR1 SGHTS and CDR2 YDEGEE. The V and J ends lost 2 bases and 4 bases, in that order; junction bases with no gene match: 5. The CDR3 runs to 15 residues. The CDR3 loop is CASSLGDRGSYGYTF. CDR3 DNA sequence: TGTGCCAGCAGCTTAGGGGACAGGGGAAGCTATGGCTACACCTTC. Full variable domain (outside the CDR3, taken from reference TRBV5-8 and TRBJ1-2): EAGVTQSPTHLIKTRGQQATLRCSPISGHTSVYWYQQALGLGLQFLLWYDEGEERNRGNFPPRFSGRQFPNYSSELNVNALELEDSALYLCASSLGDRGSYGYTFGSGTRLTVV.

This clone has more than one count but fewer than ten. This chain connects TRBV12-3 or TRBV12-4 to TRBJ2-7; D remains unclear. This CDR3 is 11 amino acids long. Trimming removed 4 bases at V and 5 bases at J, with 6 bases between. The CDR3 coding sequence is TGTGCCAGCAGTTCCTTAGACGAGCAGTACTTC. This codes for CASSSLDEQYF.

The chain combines TRBV5-4 with TRBJ2-3; the match to TRBD2 covers 12 bases. V shed 6 bases, J shed 6 bases, and the junction held 8 bases outside the gene matches. The germline V gene has CDR1 SGHNT and CDR2 YYREEE (reference sequence). This CDR3 has 15 residues. The CDR3 here is CASTRTSGEFDTQYF. Written as DNA, the CDR3 is TGTGCCAGCACTCGGACTAGCGGGGAATTTGATACGCAGTATTTT.

The chain has TRBV3-1 (or the pseudogene TRBV3-2) and TRBJ1-6; unclear D gene. Germline V CDR1 and CDR2: LGHDT, YNNKEL (reference sequence). The CDR3 totals 13 residues. V was trimmed by 10 bases and J by 7 bases, leaving 14 bases between them. Written as DNA, the CDR3 is TGTGCCACAGCTGGCGGGGAGAATTCACCCCTCCACTTT. Residues: CATAGGENSPLHF.

This clone appeared once. The chain joins TRBV29-1 to TRBJ1-1, with D hard to call. CDR1 and CDR2 (germline): SQVTM, ANQGSEA. CDR3 size: 17 residues. The ends were cut back, 7 bases at V and 0 bases at J, with 24 bases in the middle. The CDR3 reads CSAISFEDPGVNTEAFF. The CDR3 DNA is TGCAGCGCTATATCATTTGAAGACCCGGGAGTGAACACTGAAGCTTTCTTT.

The gene calls are TRBV2 and TRBJ2-5, with D possibly matching TRBD2 (6 bases). The CDR3 consists of 14 residues. V was shortened by 7 bases and J by 1 base, with 13 bases between the two germline ends. The V gene's germline CDR1 is SNHLY and CDR2 FYNNEI. The CDR3 loop is CASMAGSGQETQYF. CDR3 in DNA: TGTGCCAGCATGGCGGGTAGCGGCCAAGAGACCCAGTACTTC.

V usage is TRBV5-1 and J usage is TRBJ2-7, with D perhaps matching TRBD1 (6 bases). Germline CDR1 SGHRS, CDR2 YFSETQ. Trimming shortened V by 5 bases and J by 3 bases, and 9 bases separated the two germline ends. This CDR3 has 12 amino acids. Here the CDR3 DNA reads TGCGCCAGCAGAACGGACAGCTACGAGCAGTACTTC. It specifies CASRTDSYEQYF.

The CDR3 is CASSLEGAAKNIQYF. DNA for the CDR3: TGTGCCAGCAGCTTAGAGGGGGCGGCCAAAAACATTCAGTACTTC. The chain links TRBV7-9 to TRBJ2-4, with TRBD1 matching over 7 bases. Germline V gives CDR1 SEHNR, CDR2 FQNEAQ (reference sequence). V lost 1 base and J lost 1; bases outside the gene matches: 1. The CDR3 runs to 15 residues.

This clone was seen only once. This rearrangement joins TRBV11-1 to TRBJ2-7; 8 bases are shared with TRBD1. The CDR3 runs to 15 residues. The V gene end was trimmed by 0 bases and the J gene end by 6 bases; junction bases not matched to a gene: 7. Per the germline V gene, CDR1 is SGHAT and CDR2 is FQDESV (reference sequence). In DNA form, the CDR3 reads TGTGCCAGCAGCTTAGCCGGACAGGGATTTTCCGAGCAGTACTTC. Translating gives CASSLAGQGFSEQYF.

This rearrangement joins TRBV4-2 to TRBJ1-2, with no clear D. Deletions cut 0 bases from V and 5 bases from J, with 4 bases between. The CDR3 extends over 12 amino acids. Germline CDR1 is LGHNA and CDR2 is YNFKEQ. Here the CDR3 DNA reads TGTGCCAGCAGCCAAGACGGGTATGGCTACACCTTC. Protein: CASSQDGYGYTF.

The CDR3 here is CASSSNLRTASYEQYF. Here the CDR3 DNA reads TGCGCCAGCAGCTCCAACCTGCGGACTGCCTCCTACGAGCAGTACTTC. V is TRBV5-1 and J is TRBJ2-7, with D possibly being TRBD2 (5 bases). Trimming cost V 3 bases and J 0 bases, with 16 bases left between them. There are 16 residues in the CDR3. Germline V lookup: CDR1 SGHRS, CDR2 YFSETQ. The full variable domain, with the rest looked up from reference TRBV5-1 and TRBJ2-7, is KAGVTQTPRYLIKTRGQQVTLSCSPISGHRSVSWYQQTPGQGLQFLFEYFSETQRNKGNFPGRFSGRQFSNSRSEMNVSTLELGDSALYLCASSSNLRTASYEQYFGPGTRLTVT.

The chain uses TRBV5-1 and TRBJ2-3; 10 nucleotides agree with TRBD1. The germline gives CDR1 SGHRS, CDR2 YFSETQ. Germline trimming cut 4 bases from V and 1 base from J; bases unmatched to any gene: 3. The CDR3 runs to 15 residues. The CDR3 nucleotides are TGCGCCAGCAGCCCTGGACAGGGGGGCACAGATACGCAGTATTTT. Its translation: CASSPGQGGTDTQYF. Full variable domain (rest looked up from reference TRBV5-1 and TRBJ2-3): KAGVTQTPRYLIKTRGQQVTLSCSPISGHRSVSWYQQTPGQGLQFLFEYFSETQRNKGNFPGRFSGRQFSNSRSEMNVSTLELGDSALYLCASSPGQGGTDTQYFGPGTRLTVL.

This clone has more than one count but fewer than ten. The chain employs TRBV10-2 and TRBJ2-1; 9 bases are shared with TRBD2. Germline CDR1 and CDR2: WSHSY and SAAADI. The length of the CDR3 is 14 residues. The V gene end was trimmed by 7 bases and the J gene end by 6 bases; junction bases not matched to a gene: 7. CDR3 bases: TGCGCCAGCACTCCCAGCGGGGGGACCAATGAGCAGTTCTTC. Its protein product is CASTPSGGTNEQFF.

The J gene is TRBJ1-6, the V gene TRBV27, with D possibly matching TRBD1 (5 bases). Germline CDR1 is MNHEY and CDR2 is SMNVEV (reference sequence). V lost 4 bases and J lost 13, with 14 bases in between. The CDR3 is 13 residues long. CDR3 protein: CASSSQTDFPLHF. CDR3 nucleotides: TGTGCCAGCAGTTCCCAGACAGATTTCCCCCTCCACTTT.

The V gene is TRBV15, the J gene TRBJ2-7, with D possibly TRBD2 on 6 matching bases. Germline CDR1 LNHNV, CDR2 YYDKDF (reference sequence). The CDR3 extends over 16 amino acids. The V and J ends lost 0 bases and 2 bases respectively, with 14 bases between them. The CDR3 coding sequence is TGTGCCACCAGCAGAGATTTCGTCGGGAGAGCCTACGAGCAGTACTTC. The encoded protein is CATSRDFVGRAYEQYF. The variable domain in full, completed from reference TRBV15 and TRBJ2-7, reads DAMVIQNPRYQVTQFGKPVTLSCSQTLNHNVMYWYQQKSSQAPKLLFHYYDKDFNNEADTPDNFQSRRPNTSFCFLDIRSPGLGDTAMYLCATSRDFVGRAYEQYFGPGTRLTVT.